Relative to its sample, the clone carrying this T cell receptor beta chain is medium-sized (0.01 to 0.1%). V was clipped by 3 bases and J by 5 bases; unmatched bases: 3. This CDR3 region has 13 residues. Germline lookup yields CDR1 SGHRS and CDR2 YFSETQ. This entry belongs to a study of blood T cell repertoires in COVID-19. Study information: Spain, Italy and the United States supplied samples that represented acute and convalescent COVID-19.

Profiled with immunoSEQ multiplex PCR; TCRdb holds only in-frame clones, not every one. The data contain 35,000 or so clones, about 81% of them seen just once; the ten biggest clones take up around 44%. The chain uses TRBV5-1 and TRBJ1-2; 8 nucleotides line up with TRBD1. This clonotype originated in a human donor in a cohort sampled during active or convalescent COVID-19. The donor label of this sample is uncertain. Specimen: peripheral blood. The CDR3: CASSSGGPYGYTF. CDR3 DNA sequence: TGCGCCAGCAGCTCAGGGGGCCCTTATGGCTACACCTTC.